The clone carrying this T cell receptor beta chain is labeled as large. The size of this beta chain means little, since it is a stray read in a library made for alpha chains. This entry belongs to a study of spatial heterogeneity in lung cancer. Trimming removed 3 bases at V and 6 bases at J, with 12 bases between. Germline CDR1 is LNHDA and CDR2 is SQIVND (reference sequence). The CDR3 consists of 14 residues. The study tagged each TCR cDNA molecule with a unique molecular identifier. MiXCR, run by TCRdb on the 5' RACE reads, gives a single entry per CDR3 protein. The data show fewer than 600 distinct CDR3 sequences, 21% seen once. Time point denoted: sample taken at primary tumor resection. Samples came from roughly 70 TRACERx patients with untreated early-stage lung cancer.

The chain carries TRBV19 and TRBJ2-1, with a tentative D call TRBD2 (6 bases). Sequenced material: normal lung tissue next to the tumor, taken at surgery. The receptor's source is a male donor with early-stage non-small cell lung cancer. The CDR3 loop reads CASSMSTSSNEQFF. CDR3 coding DNA: TGTGCCAGTAGTATGAGTACTAGCAGCAATGAGCAGTTCTTC.